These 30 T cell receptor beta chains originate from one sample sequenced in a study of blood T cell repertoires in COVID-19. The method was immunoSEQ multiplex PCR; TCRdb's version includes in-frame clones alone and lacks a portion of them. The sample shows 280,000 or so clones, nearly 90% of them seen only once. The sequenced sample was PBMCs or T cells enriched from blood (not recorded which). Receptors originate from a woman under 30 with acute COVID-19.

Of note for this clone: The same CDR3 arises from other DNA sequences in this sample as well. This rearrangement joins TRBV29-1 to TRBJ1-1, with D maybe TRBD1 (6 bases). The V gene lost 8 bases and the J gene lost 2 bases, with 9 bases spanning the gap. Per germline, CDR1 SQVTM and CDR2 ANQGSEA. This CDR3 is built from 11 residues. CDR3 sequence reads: CSTGRNTEAFF. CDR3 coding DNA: TGCAGCACAGGGAGAAACACTGAAGCTTTCTTT.

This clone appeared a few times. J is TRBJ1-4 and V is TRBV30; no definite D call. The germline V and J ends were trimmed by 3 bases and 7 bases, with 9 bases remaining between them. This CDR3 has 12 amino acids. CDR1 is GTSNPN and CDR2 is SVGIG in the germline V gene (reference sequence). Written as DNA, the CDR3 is TGTGCCTGGAGGGAGGCTAGTGAAAAACTGTTTTTT. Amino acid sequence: CAWREASEKLFF.

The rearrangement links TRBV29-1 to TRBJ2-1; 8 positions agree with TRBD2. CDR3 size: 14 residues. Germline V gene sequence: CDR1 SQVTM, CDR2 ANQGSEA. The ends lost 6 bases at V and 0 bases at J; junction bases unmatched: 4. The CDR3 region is CSVGSGGSYNEQFF. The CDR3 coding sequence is TGCAGCGTGGGGAGCGGGGGCTCCTACAATGAGCAGTTCTTC.

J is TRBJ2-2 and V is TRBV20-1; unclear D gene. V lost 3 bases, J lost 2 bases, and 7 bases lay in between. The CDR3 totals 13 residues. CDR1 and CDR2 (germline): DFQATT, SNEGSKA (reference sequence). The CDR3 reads CSASIQNTGELFF. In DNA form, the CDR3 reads TGCAGTGCTAGTATTCAAAACACCGGGGAGCTGTTTTTT.

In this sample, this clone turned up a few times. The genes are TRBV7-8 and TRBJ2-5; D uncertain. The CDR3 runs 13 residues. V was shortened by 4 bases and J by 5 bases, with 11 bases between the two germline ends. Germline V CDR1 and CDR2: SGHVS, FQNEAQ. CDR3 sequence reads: CASSSRVAETQYF. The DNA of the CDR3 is TGTGCCAGCAGCTCTCGGGTAGCCGAGACCCAGTACTTC. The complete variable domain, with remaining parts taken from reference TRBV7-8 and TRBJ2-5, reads GAGVSQSPRYKVAKRGQDVALRCDPISGHVSLFWYQQALGQGPEFLTYFQNEAQLDKSGLPSDRFFAERPEGSVSTLKIQRTQQEDSAVYLCASSSRVAETQYFGPGTRLLVL.

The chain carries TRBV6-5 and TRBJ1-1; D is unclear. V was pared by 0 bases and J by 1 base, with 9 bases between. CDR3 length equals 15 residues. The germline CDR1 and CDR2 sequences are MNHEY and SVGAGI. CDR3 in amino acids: CASSYSVLGNTEAFF. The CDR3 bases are TGTGCCAGCAGTTACTCGGTCCTCGGGAACACTGAAGCTTTCTTT.

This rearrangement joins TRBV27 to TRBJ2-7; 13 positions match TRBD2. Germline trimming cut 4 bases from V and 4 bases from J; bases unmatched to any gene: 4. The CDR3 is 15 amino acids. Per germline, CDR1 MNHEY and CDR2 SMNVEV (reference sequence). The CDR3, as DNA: TGTGCCAGCAGTTCCATACTAGCGGGAGGGTACGAGCAGTACTTC. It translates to CASSSILAGGYEQYF.

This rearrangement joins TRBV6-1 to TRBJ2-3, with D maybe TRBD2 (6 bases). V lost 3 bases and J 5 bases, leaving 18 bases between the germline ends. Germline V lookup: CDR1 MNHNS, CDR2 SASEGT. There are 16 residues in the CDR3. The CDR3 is CASSDTPEGLGDTQYF. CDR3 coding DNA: TGTGCCAGCAGTGATACCCCGGAGGGCCTGGGAGATACGCAGTATTTT.

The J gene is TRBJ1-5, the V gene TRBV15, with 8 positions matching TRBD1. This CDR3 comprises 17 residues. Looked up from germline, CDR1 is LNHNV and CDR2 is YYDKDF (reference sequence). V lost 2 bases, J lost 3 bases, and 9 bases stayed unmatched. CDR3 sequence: CATSRKFQGAANQPQHF. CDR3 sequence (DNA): TGTGCCACCAGCAGAAAATTCCAGGGGGCGGCCAATCAGCCCCAGCATTTT.

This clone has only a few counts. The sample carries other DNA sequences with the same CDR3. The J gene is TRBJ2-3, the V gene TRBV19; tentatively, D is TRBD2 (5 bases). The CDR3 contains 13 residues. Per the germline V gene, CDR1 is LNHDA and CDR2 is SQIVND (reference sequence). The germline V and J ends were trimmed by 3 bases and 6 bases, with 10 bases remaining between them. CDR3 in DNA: TGTGCCAGTAGTATCGGGTTAGCGGATACGCAGTATTTT. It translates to CASSIGLADTQYF.

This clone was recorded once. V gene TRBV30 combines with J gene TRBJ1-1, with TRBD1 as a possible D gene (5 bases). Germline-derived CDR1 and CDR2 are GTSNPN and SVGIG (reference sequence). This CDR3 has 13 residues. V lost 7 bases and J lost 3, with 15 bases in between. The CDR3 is CASGRGDDTEAFF. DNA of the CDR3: TGTGCCTCAGGGAGGGGCGATGACACTGAAGCTTTCTTT.

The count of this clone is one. In DNA form, the CDR3 reads TGTGCCAGCAGTTCCGGACTAGCGGGAGGGCGAGAGACCCAGTACTTC. Translated, it gives CASSSGLAGGRETQYF. The chain carries TRBV6-2 or TRBV6-3 and TRBJ2-5, with 15 bases lining up with TRBD2. The germline gives CDR1 MNHEY, CDR2 SVGEGT. Unmatched junction bases numbered 4, after V lost 4 bases and J lost 4 bases. CDR3 length: 16 amino acids.

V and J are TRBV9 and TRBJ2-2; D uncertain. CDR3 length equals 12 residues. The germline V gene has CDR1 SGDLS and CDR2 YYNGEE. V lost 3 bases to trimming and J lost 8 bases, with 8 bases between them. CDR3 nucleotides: TGTGCCAGCAGCGAATGGCAGGGGGAGCTGTTTTTT. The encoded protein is CASSEWQGELFF.

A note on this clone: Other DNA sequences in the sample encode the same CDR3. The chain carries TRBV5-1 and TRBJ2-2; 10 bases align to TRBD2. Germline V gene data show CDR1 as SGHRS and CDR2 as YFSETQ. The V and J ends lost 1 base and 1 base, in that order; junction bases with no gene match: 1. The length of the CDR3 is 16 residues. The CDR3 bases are TGCGCCAGCAGCTTGACTAGCGGGGTGAACACCGGGGAGCTGTTTTTT. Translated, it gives CASSLTSGVNTGELFF. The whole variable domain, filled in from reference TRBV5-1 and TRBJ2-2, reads KAGVTQTPRYLIKTRGQQVTLSCSPISGHRSVSWYQQTPGQGLQFLFEYFSETQRNKGNFPGRFSGRQFSNSRSEMNVSTLELGDSALYLCASSLTSGVNTGELFFGEGSRLTVL.

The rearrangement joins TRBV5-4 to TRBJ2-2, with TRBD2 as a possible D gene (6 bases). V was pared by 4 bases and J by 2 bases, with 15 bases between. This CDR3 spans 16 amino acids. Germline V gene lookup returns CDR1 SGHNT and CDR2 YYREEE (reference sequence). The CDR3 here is CASSPRVAVNTGELFF. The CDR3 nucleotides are TGTGCCAGCAGCCCCCGAGTAGCGGTTAACACCGGGGAGCTGTTTTTT. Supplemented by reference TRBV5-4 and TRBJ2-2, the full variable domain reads ETGVTQSPTHLIKTRGQQVTLRCSSQSGHNTVSWYQQALGQGPQFIFQYYREEENGRGNFPPRFSGLQFPNYSSELNVNALELDDSALYLCASSPRVAVNTGELFFGEGSRLTVL.

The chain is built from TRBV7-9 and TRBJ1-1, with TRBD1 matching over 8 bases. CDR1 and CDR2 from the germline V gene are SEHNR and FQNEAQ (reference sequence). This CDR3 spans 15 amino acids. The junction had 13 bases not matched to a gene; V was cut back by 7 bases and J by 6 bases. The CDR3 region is CASTLTGASGAEAFF. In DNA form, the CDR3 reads TGTGCCAGCACCTTGACAGGGGCTTCTGGCGCTGAAGCTTTCTTT.

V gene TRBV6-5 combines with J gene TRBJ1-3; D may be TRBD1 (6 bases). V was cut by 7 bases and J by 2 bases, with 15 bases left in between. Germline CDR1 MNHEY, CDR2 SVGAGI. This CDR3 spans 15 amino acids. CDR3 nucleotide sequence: TGTGCCAGCACCGAAGGGGGTGAGGCTGGAAACACCATATATTTT. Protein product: CASTEGGEAGNTIYF.

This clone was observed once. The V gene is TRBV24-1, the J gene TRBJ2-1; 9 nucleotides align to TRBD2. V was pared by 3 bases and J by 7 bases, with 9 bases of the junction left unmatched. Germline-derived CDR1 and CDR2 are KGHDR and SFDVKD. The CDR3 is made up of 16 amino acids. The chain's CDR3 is CATSDPIAGVSNEQFF. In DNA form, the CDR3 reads TGTGCCACCAGTGATCCGATAGCGGGAGTCTCGAATGAGCAGTTCTTC.

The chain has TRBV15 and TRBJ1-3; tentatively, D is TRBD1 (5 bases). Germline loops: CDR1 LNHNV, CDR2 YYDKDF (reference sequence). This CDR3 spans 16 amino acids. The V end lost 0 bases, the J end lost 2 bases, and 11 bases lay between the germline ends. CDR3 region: CATSRDPGGAGNTIYF. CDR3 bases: TGTGCCACCAGCAGAGATCCTGGGGGGGCTGGAAACACCATATATTTT.

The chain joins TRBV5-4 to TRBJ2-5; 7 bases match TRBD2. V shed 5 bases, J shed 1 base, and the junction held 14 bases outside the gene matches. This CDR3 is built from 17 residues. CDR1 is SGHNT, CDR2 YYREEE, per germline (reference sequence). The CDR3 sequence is CASRLGAPSGIQETQYF. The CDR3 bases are TGTGCCAGCAGACTCGGGGCGCCTAGCGGTATCCAAGAGACCCAGTACTTC. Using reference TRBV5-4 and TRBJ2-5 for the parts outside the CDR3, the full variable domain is ETGVTQSPTHLIKTRGQQVTLRCSSQSGHNTVSWYQQALGQGPQFIFQYYREEENGRGNFPPRFSGLQFPNYSSELNVNALELDDSALYLCASRLGAPSGIQETQYFGPGTRLLVL.

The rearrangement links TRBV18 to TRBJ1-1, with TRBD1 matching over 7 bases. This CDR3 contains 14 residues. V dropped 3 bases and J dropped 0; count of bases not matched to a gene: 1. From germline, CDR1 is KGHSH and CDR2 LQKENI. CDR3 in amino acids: CASSPGQLNTEAFF. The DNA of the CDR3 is TGTGCCAGCTCACCGGGACAGCTGAACACTGAAGCTTTCTTT.

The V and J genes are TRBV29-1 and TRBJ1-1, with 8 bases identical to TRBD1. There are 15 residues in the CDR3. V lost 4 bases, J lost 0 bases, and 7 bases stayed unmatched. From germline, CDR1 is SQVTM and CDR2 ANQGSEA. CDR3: CSVGYGTGMNTEAFF. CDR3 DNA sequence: TGCAGCGTTGGGTATGGGACAGGTATGAACACTGAAGCTTTCTTT.

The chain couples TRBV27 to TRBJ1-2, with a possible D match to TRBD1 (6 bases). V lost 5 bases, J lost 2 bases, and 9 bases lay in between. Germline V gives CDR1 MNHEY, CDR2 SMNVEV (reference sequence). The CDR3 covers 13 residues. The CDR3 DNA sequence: TGTGCCAGCAGTGATCAGGGGAACTATGGCTACACCTTC. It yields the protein CASSDQGNYGYTF.

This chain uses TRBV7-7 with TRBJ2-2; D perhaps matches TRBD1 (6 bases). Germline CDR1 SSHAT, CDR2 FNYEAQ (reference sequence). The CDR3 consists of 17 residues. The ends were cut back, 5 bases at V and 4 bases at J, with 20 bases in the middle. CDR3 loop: CASSLKLGGSATGELFF. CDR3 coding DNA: TGTGCCAGCAGCCTCAAATTAGGGGGATCGGCCACCGGGGAGCTGTTTTTT.

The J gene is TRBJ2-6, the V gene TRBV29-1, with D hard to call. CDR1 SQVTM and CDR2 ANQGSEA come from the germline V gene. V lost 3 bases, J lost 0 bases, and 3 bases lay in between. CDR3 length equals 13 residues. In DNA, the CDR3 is TGCAGCGTTGACTCCTCTGGGGCCAACGTCCTGACTTTC. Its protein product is CSVDSSGANVLTF.

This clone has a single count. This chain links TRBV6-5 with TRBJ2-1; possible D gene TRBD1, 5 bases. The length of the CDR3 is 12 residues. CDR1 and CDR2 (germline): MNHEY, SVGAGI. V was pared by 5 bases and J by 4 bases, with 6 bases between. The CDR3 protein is CASSQGYNEQFF. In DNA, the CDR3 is TGTGCCAGCAGTCAGGGTTACAATGAGCAGTTCTTC.

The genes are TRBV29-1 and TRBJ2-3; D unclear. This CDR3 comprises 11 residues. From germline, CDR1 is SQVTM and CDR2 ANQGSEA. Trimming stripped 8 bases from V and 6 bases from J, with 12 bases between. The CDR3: CSLLRVDTQYF. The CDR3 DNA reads TGCAGCCTCCTGCGCGTGGATACGCAGTATTTT.

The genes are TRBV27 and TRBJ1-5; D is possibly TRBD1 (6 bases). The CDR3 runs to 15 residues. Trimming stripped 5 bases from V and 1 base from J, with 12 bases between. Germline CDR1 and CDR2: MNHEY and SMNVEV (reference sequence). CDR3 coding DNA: TGTGCCAGCAGTGCAACAGGGTGGAGCAATCAGCCCCAGCATTTT. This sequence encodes CASSATGWSNQPQHF.

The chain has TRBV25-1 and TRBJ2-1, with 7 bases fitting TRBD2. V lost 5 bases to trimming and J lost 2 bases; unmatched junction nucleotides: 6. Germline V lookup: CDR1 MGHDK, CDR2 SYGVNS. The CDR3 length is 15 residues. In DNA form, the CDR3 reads TGTGCCAGCAGTATTGGGCTAGCGGCCTACAATGAGCAGTTCTTC. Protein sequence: CASSIGLAAYNEQFF.

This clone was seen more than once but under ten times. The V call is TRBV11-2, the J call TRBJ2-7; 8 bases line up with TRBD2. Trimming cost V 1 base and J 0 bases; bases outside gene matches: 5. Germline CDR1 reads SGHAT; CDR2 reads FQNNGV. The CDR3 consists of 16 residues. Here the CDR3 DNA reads TGTGCCAGCAGCTTAGTCGTAGCGGGGAGCTCCTACGAGCAGTACTTC. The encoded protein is CASSLVVAGSSYEQYF.